This TCR beta chain is from a study of PD-L1 blockade in urothelial cancer. Turning to the study itself: Analysis of blood occurred 3 weeks (second dose) and 6 weeks after treatment start. T cells were recovered from blood samples at a median of roughly 130,000. Broader study findings: Patients who had durable benefit saw their tumor-associated blood clones expand more at 3 weeks. TCR clonality was measured in pretreatment peripheral blood. Clonality below the median predicted better survival.

On this clone: Its antigen is not known.

As for time point: peripheral blood 6 weeks after treatment start. Produced via immunoSEQ multiplex PCR; TCRdb's table is partial and in-frame only. The sample has roughly 46,000 clones, approximately 85% seen once. CDR1 is SGHVS and CDR2 is FQNEAQ in the germline V gene. Trimming stripped 4 bases from V and 4 bases from J, with 16 bases between. The CDR3 contains 16 residues. This clonotype was obtained from a man over 45 with urothelial cancer. The sample in question was PBMCs, obtained around atezolizumab (anti-PD-L1) treatment. This rearrangement joins TRBV7-8 to TRBJ2-2; D might be TRBD1 (6 bases). The CDR3 DNA reads as TGTGCCAGCAGCTCCTCGACAGGTGCCCTCACCGGGGAGCTGTTTTTT. Amino acid sequence: CASSSSTGALTGELFF.